The T cell receptor beta chain described here comes from a study of cytomegalovirus exposure and HLA in healthy donors. For the study at large: Around 180 million T cells yielded 117 million unique TCR beta sequences in earlier analysis.

As to this clone: Its antigen is as yet unknown.

Findings and caveats of the study: Cytomegalovirus status was reportedly diagnosed by the classifier with high specificity and sensitivity. For most TCR beta V segments, an earlier analysis put the productive rate at about 90% or about 30% of the time. The study had only CMV serostatus as immune exposure information.

After removal of 4 bases from V and 4 bases from J, the junction contained 17 bases not matched to a gene. The V gene's germline CDR1 is MNHEY and CDR2 SMNVEV (reference sequence). This CDR3 region has 20 residues. PCR used 60 Vbeta primers and 13 Jbeta primers. Generated by immunoSEQ multiplex PCR, the TCRdb table keeps only in-frame clones and is missing some. This sample carries some 140,000 clones, about 82% of them seen once, and the ten largest clones take under 5.5%. J is TRBJ2-3 and V is TRBV27; TRBD2 matches 13 bases. The sequenced sample was PBMCs. The source is a man aged 25 to 40 in good health. The DNA for the CDR3 is TGTGCCAGCAGTTCCTTACTAGCGGGAGGGCCGTTAGAGAACCCAGATACGCAGTATTTT. It encodes CASSSLLAGGPLENPDTQYF.